One sample yielded the 4 T cell receptor beta chains listed below, sequenced in a study of low-dose radiotherapy and immunotherapy resistance in tumors. TRAV- and TRBV-specific primers were used for first-strand cDNA, which covered alpha and beta chains. The PCR that amplified TCRs ran for around 20 cycles, relying on a constant-region primer and a V-primer adapter. TCRdb used MiXCR to reprocess the reads, holding one entry per CDR3 protein. The sample records 70,000 to 90,000 distinct CDR3 sequences, about 18% being singletons. Sample time point: before trial treatment. The starting material was PBMCs, obtained before treatment. Every receptor here comes from a male donor with prostate cancer.

Many counts were recorded for this clonotype. The chain recombines TRBV4-2 with TRBJ2-1, with 11 nucleotides matching TRBD2. The germline V gene has CDR1 LGHNA and CDR2 YNFKEQ. This CDR3 comprises 18 residues. V lost 2 bases, J lost 13 bases, and 19 bases stayed unmatched. The CDR3 here is CASSQPIAGGPQSSTQFF. The CDR3 coding sequence is TGTGCCAGCAGCCAACCCATAGCGGGGGGGCCCCAAAGCTCCACTCAGTTCTTC.

This clonotype came up many times. The chain joins TRBV3-1 to TRBJ1-1, with D uncertain. This CDR3 is 15 amino acids long. The V gene's germline CDR1 is LGHDT and CDR2 YNNKEL (reference sequence). V was shortened by 1 base and J by 3 bases, with 12 bases between the two germline ends. CDR3 sequence (DNA): TGTGCCAGCAGCCAAGGTTCGGTAAGCGACACTGAAGCTTTCTTT. Translation gives CASSQGSVSDTEAFF.

The chain combines TRBV30 with TRBJ1-3, with D unresolved. There are 16 residues in the CDR3. V gave up 0 bases and J gave up 3 bases, with 15 bases separating them. Germline CDR1 GTSNPN, CDR2 SVGIG (reference sequence). CDR3 amino acids: CAWSVHQGRFGNTIYF. CDR3 DNA sequence: TGTGCCTGGAGTGTACATCAAGGGCGATTTGGAAACACCATATATTTT.

This clonotype was counted at least ten times. The chain carries TRBV18 and TRBJ2-2, with D possibly matching TRBD1 (6 bases). There are 15 residues in the CDR3. Trimming shortened V by 9 bases and J by 7 bases, and 21 bases separated the two germline ends. The germline V gene encodes CDR1 KGHSH and CDR2 LQKENI. The CDR3 DNA is TGTGCCAGTTCAATCCGGGACAACGATGACGGGGAGCTGTTTTTT. This gives the protein CASSIRDNDDGELFF.